This T cell receptor (beta chain) was sequenced during a study of blood T cell repertoires in COVID-19. For the study at large: Whether acute or convalescent, the COVID-19 samples came from the United States, Italy and Spain. T cells, B-cell-depleted T cells, or PBMCs provided the cDNA or gDNA that served as material.

Original data processing: Using reference gene primer amplification, nucleated cell counts were estimated. The assay was immunoSEQ multiplex PCR, and TCRdb's table has in-frame clones only and misses some. That table furnishes V, J and clone size, whereas the DNA furnished D and trimming. The sample has approximately 170,000 clones; roughly four fifths are singletons. The CDR3 consists of 16 residues. CDR1 and CDR2 from the germline V gene are SGHNT and YYREEE (reference sequence). The ends lost 3 bases at V and 4 bases at J; junction bases unmatched: 9. The source is a man in his sixties with active or convalescent COVID-19. The chain recombines TRBV5-4 with TRBJ2-5; TRBD2 aligns across 10 bases. Sequencing used peripheral blood. CDR3 nucleotide sequence: TGTGCCAGCAGCTGGGGACCTAGCGGGAGTCTAGAGACCCAGTACTTC. Translating gives CASSWGPSGSLETQYF.